One sample yielded the 18 T cell receptor beta chains listed below, sequenced in a study of blood T cells in healthy people across ages. The authors ran a second PCR of roughly 7 to 11 cycles using a sample-barcoded 5' primer and a J-beta primer mix. TCRdb itself ran the 5' RACE reads through MiXCR, one entry per CDR3 protein. The sample has approximately 1.5 million distinct CDR3 sequences; around 35% are singletons. Material: blood. The receptors come from a woman in her 30s in good health.

The rearrangement joins TRBV2 to TRBJ1-1; no clear D gene. Trimming pared 4 bases from V and 4 bases from J, leaving 10 bases between. This CDR3 has 13 amino acids. Germline V gene lookup returns CDR1 SNHLY and CDR2 FYNNEI. The CDR3 here is CASSAESGTEAFF. In DNA form, the CDR3 reads TGTGCCAGCAGTGCAGAGTCTGGCACTGAAGCTTTCTTT.

This chain joins TRBV6-1 and TRBJ2-7; 13 positions match TRBD2. This CDR3 spans 16 amino acids. V was clipped by 4 bases and J by 3 bases; unmatched bases: 6. Germline V gene sequence: CDR1 MNHNS, CDR2 SASEGT. The CDR3 reads CASSGPRLAGGYEQYF. The CDR3 DNA is TGTGCCAGCAGTGGGCCAAGACTAGCGGGAGGCTACGAGCAGTACTTC.

The rearrangement uses TRBV7-9 and TRBJ2-5; D gene unclear. The V end lost 5 bases, the J end lost 1 base, and 8 bases lay between the germline ends. This CDR3 contains 13 residues. Germline lookup yields CDR1 SEHNR and CDR2 FQNEAQ (reference sequence). Written as DNA, the CDR3 is TGTGCCAGCAGCATCGCCCCCCAAGAGACCCAGTACTTC. Residues: CASSIAPQETQYF. Supplemented by reference TRBV7-9 and TRBJ2-5, the full variable domain reads DTGVSQNPRHKITKRGQNVTFRCDPISEHNRLYWYRQTLGQGPEFLTYFQNEAQLEKSRLLSDRFSAERPKGSFSTLEIQRTEQGDSAMYLCASSIAPQETQYFGPGTRLLVL.

This clonotype was seen only a few times. CDR3 in amino acids: CSALAVMGTEAFF. The CDR3 coding sequence is TGCAGTGCCCTCGCCGTGATGGGGACTGAAGCTTTCTTT. V is TRBV20-1 and J is TRBJ1-1; D is ambiguous. CDR3 size: 13 residues. CDR1 DFQATT and CDR2 SNEGSKA come from the germline V gene (reference sequence). Deletions cut 6 bases from V and 5 bases from J, with 16 bases between.

This chain joins TRBV24-1 and TRBJ2-1; maybe TRBD2 (5 bases). Germline lookup yields CDR1 KGHDR and CDR2 SFDVKD. Trimming removed 7 bases at V and 9 bases at J, with 15 bases between. This CDR3 has 13 residues. CDR3 protein: CATSETRAAEQFF. The CDR3 coding sequence is TGTGCCACCAGCGAAACTAGGGCCGCTGAGCAGTTCTTC.

This chain joins TRBV28 and TRBJ1-1; D is unresolved. Trimming shortened V by 10 bases and J by 6 bases, and 18 bases separated the two germline ends. The CDR3 covers 13 residues. CDR1 and CDR2 from the germline V gene are MDHEN and SYDVKM. The CDR3 loop is CATSVVQTPEAFF. As DNA, the CDR3 is TGTGCCACCTCAGTTGTCCAGACCCCTGAAGCTTTCTTT.

V gene TRBV9 combines with J gene TRBJ2-1; the match to TRBD2 covers 13 bases. With 5 bases clipped from V and 1 base from J, the junction kept 15 bases outside the gene matches. This CDR3 comprises 20 residues. Germline V gives CDR1 SGDLS, CDR2 YYNGEE. Here the CDR3 DNA reads TGTGCCAGCAGTTTGTTCTCGGGACTAGCGGGATTGGGTTCCTACAATGAGCAGTTCTTC. Translated: CASSLFSGLAGLGSYNEQFF.

CDR3 sequence (DNA): TGTGCCAGCAGTGAAAGAACCGCGTTGAACACTGAAGCTTTCTTT. This encodes CASSERTALNTEAFF. The gene calls are TRBV6-1 and TRBJ1-1; the D is unclear. CDR3 length: 15 residues. Trimming cost V 2 bases and J 0 bases, with 10 bases left between them. CDR1 and CDR2 from the germline V gene are MNHNS and SASEGT.

This clonotype was seen only a few times. This rearrangement joins TRBV11-2 to TRBJ2-1, with D possibly being TRBD1 or TRBD2 (5 bases each). V lost 5 bases to trimming and J lost 0 bases, with 17 bases between them. There are 17 residues in the CDR3. Germline CDR1 is SGHAT and CDR2 is FQNNGV. The CDR3 sequence: CASSLRDVPSSYNEQFF. CDR3 sequence (DNA): TGTGCCAGCAGCCTCCGGGACGTCCCTAGCTCCTACAATGAGCAGTTCTTC. Looking up the rest from reference TRBV11-2 and TRBJ2-1 gives the full variable domain: EAGVAQSPRYKIIEKRQSVAFWCNPISGHATLYWYQQILGQGPKLLIQFQNNGVVDDSQLPKDRFSAERLKGVDSTLKIQPAKLEDSAVYLCASSLRDVPSSYNEQFFGPGTRLTVL.

Ten or more counts support this clonotype. The rearrangement links TRBV13 to TRBJ2-3; 7 bases agree with TRBD2. Trimming took 1 base from V and 6 from J; bases not matched to a gene: 7. Germline CDR1 and CDR2: PRHDT and FYEKMQ (reference sequence). The CDR3 runs 15 residues. DNA for the CDR3: TGTGCCAGCAGCTTAGCGTTAGCGGGCTCCGATACGCAGTATTTT. Translating it yields CASSLALAGSDTQYF.

As to this clonotype: The junction departs from the called germline gene at one end, perhaps through a read error. V gene TRBV10-3 combines with J gene TRBJ2-5; TRBD2 is a possible D gene (5 bases). The end of the DNA fits TRBJ2-7 better, so the J call may be wrong. The germline CDR1 and CDR2 sequences are ENHRY and SYGVKD. The CDR3 has 13 amino acids. The CDR3 is CATSEGQSYEQYF. The CDR3 DNA sequence: TGTGCCACCAGTGAGGGTCAAAGTTACGAGCAGTACTTC.

The V call is TRBV9, the J call TRBJ1-2; D not resolved. The germline CDR1 and CDR2 sequences are SGDLS and YYNGEE. Trimming shortened V by 0 bases and J by 5 bases, and 14 bases separated the two germline ends. The CDR3 runs 15 residues. This chain's CDR3 is CASSVVPGVGYGYTF. CDR3 in DNA: TGTGCCAGCAGCGTAGTCCCCGGGGTCGGGTATGGCTACACCTTC. The full variable domain, completed using reference TRBV9 and TRBJ1-2, is DSGVTQTPKHLITATGQRVTLRCSPRSGDLSVYWYQQSLDQGLQFLIQYYNGEERAKGNILERFSAQQFPDLHSELNLSSLELGDSALYFCASSVVPGVGYGYTFGSGTRLTVV.

This clonotype has only a few counts. The chain is built from TRBV7-3 and TRBJ2-1; TRBD1 might be the D (5 bases). The CDR3 extends over 14 amino acids. Trimming took off 5 bases at V and 4 bases at J, with 12 bases between the two ends. Germline CDR1 is SGHTA and CDR2 is FQGTGA. The CDR3 reads CASSQSTVYNEQFF. The CDR3 nucleotides read TGTGCCAGCAGCCAATCGACAGTATACAATGAGCAGTTCTTC.

This clonotype was counted only a few times. This chain joins TRBV30 and TRBJ1-5, with 7 bases aligning to TRBD1. V shed 6 bases and J 6 bases; nucleotides not matched to a gene: 8. CDR1 is GTSNPN, CDR2 SVGIG, per germline (reference sequence). The CDR3 length is 13 residues. The CDR3 coding sequence is TGTGCCTGTTCAACAGGGGATTTTCAGCCCCAGCATTTT. This codes for CACSTGDFQPQHF.

This clonotype was found a few times. V gene TRBV12-3 or TRBV12-4 combines with J gene TRBJ2-7; no firm D call. Trimming removed 2 bases from V and 1 base from J, with 6 bases in between. CDR3 length equals 13 residues. CDR3 coding DNA: TGTGCCAGCAGTTTAATACTATCCTACGAGCAGTACTTC. Translated, it gives CASSLILSYEQYF.

This sequence joins TRBV12-3 or TRBV12-4 and TRBJ2-3, with D perhaps given as TRBD1 or TRBD2 (5 bases each). The CDR3 is 14 amino acids. V lost 4 bases and J lost 13, with 21 bases in between. The CDR3 DNA is TGTGCCAGCAGTTCCGGGGACCGCGCAGATGCGGAGTATTTT. Its protein product is CASSSGDRADAEYF.

The genes are TRBV12-3 or TRBV12-4 and TRBJ1-5, with no clear D. This CDR3 has 15 amino acids. The ends were cut back, 6 bases at V and 0 bases at J, with 12 bases in the middle. The DNA for the CDR3 is TGTGCCAGCAGATCCGTGGGGATTAGCAATCAGCCCCAGCATTTT. Translated, it gives CASRSVGISNQPQHF.

The V and J genes are TRBV20-1 and TRBJ2-1; 8 bases map to TRBD1. Germline V gives CDR1 DFQATT, CDR2 SNEGSKA (reference sequence). The CDR3 loop spans 15 amino acids. V lost 1 base to trimming and J lost 1 base; unmatched junction nucleotides: 3. CDR3 in DNA: TGCAGTGCTAGAGGGGGACAGGAGTCCTACAATGAGCAGTTCTTC. Translation gives CSARGGQESYNEQFF.